The 18 T cell receptor beta chains below come from one sample, sequenced in a study of T cells in Graves' hyperthyroidism and ophthalmopathy (dated by TCRdb to about 2019). Libraries were built with multiplex PCR. Sequencing relied on an Illumina HiSeq 2000. The TCR beta CDR3 regions were amplified from the RNA transcripts. A first-round RT-PCR of the TCR CDR3 used the HTBI primer set with the Qiagen OneStep RT-PCR kit. TCRdb reprocessed the public reads (quality trimming at Q25 with fastp, clone calling with MiXCR) and kept in-frame beta chains. Each CDR3 protein gets just one entry, which takes the most common genes and DNA from the rows behind it. Within this sample are 610,000 or so distinct CDR3 sequences, with 46% of them counted one time only. Approximately 7.5% of the sample comes from the top ten. Sequenced sample: peripheral blood or thyroid tissue (not recorded which). All receptors derive from a woman aged 18-35 years with Graves' hyperthyroidism.

The chain recombines TRBV29-1 with TRBJ1-2; D uncertain. The CDR3 spans 10 residues. Trimming took off 5 bases at V and 8 bases at J, with 9 bases between the two ends. CDR1 is SQVTM and CDR2 is ANQGSEA in the germline V gene. CDR3 sequence: CSVRRGGYTF. For the CDR3, the DNA is TGCAGCGTTAGGCGTGGGGGCTACACCTTC.

This clonotype came up once. For the CDR3, the DNA is TGTGCCAGCAGTGATAGGGAATGGAGGGGTTCAACTAATGAAAAACTGTTTTTT. As protein: CASSDREWRGSTNEKLFF. The J gene is TRBJ1-4, the V gene TRBV2; weak D call: TRBD1 (5 bases). Germline values: CDR1 SNHLY, CDR2 FYNNEI. The V and J ends lost 3 bases and 0 bases respectively, with 17 bases between them. The CDR3 spans 18 residues.

This clonotype appeared many times. Written as DNA, the CDR3 is TGCGCCAGCAGCCCACGGACAGGGTCTAATTCACCCCTCCACTTT. It is translated as CASSPRTGSNSPLHF. V usage is TRBV5-1 and J usage is TRBJ1-6; 8 bases map to TRBD1. The V gene end was trimmed by 4 bases and the J gene end by 6 bases; junction bases not matched to a gene: 6. CDR3 length equals 15 residues. Germline lookup yields CDR1 SGHRS and CDR2 YFSETQ.

The J gene is TRBJ2-5, the V gene TRBV7-9; 14 bases line up with TRBD2. The CDR3 is 17 residues long. The V gene end was trimmed by 5 bases and the J gene end by 4 bases; junction bases not matched to a gene: 9. Per the germline V gene, CDR1 is SEHNR and CDR2 is FQNEAQ (reference sequence). CDR3 bases: TGTGCCAGCAGCCCCCGGGGACTAGCGGGAGTAGGAGAGACCCAGTACTTC. Translation gives CASSPRGLAGVGETQYF.

The V call is TRBV7-3, the J call TRBJ2-2; D tentatively fits TRBD1 or TRBD2 (5 bases each). The V end was cut by 5 bases, the J end by 0 bases, with 13 bases between. The germline V gene has CDR1 SGHTA and CDR2 FQGTGA. The length of the CDR3 is 16 residues. The CDR3 is CASSEGQGSNTGELFF. The CDR3 DNA reads TGTGCCAGCAGCGAGGGGCAGGGTTCGAACACCGGGGAGCTGTTTTTT.

The chain employs TRBV24-1 and TRBJ1-2; no reliable D call. Germline-derived CDR1 and CDR2 are KGHDR and SFDVKD. Trimming left V 2 bases short and J 6 bases short, with 15 bases between. The CDR3 loop spans 15 amino acids. The CDR3 reads CATSDSGRRADGYTF. As DNA, the CDR3 is TGTGCCACCAGTGATTCGGGCCGCCGGGCGGATGGCTACACCTTC.

This clonotype was counted ten times or more. The V gene is TRBV4-2, the J gene TRBJ2-7, with TRBD2 matching over 11 bases. V lost 4 bases to trimming and J lost 0 bases; unmatched junction nucleotides: 2. Germline values: CDR1 LGHNA, CDR2 YNFKEQ. The CDR3 contains 15 residues. Here the CDR3 DNA reads TGTGCCAGCAGCCGAACTAGCGGGAGCTCCTACGAGCAGTACTTC. It translates to CASSRTSGSSYEQYF.

The chain couples TRBV9 to TRBJ1-1; D perhaps matches TRBD1 (6 bases). The ends were cut back, 1 base at V and 10 bases at J, with 14 bases in the middle. The germline CDR1 and CDR2 sequences are SGDLS and YYNGEE. This CDR3 is built from 13 residues. The CDR3 reads CASSVLAGAGAFF. CDR3 coding DNA: TGTGCCAGCAGCGTACTAGCGGGGGCGGGAGCTTTCTTT. Supplemented by reference TRBV9 and TRBJ1-1, the full variable domain reads DSGVTQTPKHLITATGQRVTLRCSPRSGDLSVYWYQQSLDQGLQFLIQYYNGEERAKGNILERFSAQQFPDLHSELNLSSLELGDSALYFCASSVLAGAGAFFGQGTRLTVV.

This clonotype came up a few times. This chain joins TRBV18 and TRBJ1-1, with D possibly being TRBD1 (6 bases). Trimming stripped 3 bases from V and 5 bases from J, with 13 bases between. The CDR3 has 14 residues. In germline, CDR1 is KGHSH, CDR2 LQKENI. Here the CDR3 reads CASSPGVGATEAFF. CDR3 coding DNA: TGTGCCAGCTCACCCGGGGTGGGGGCTACTGAAGCTTTCTTT. Together with reference TRBV18 and TRBJ1-1, the CDR3 gives the full variable domain: NAGVMQNPRHLVRRRGQEARLRCSPMKGHSHVYWYRQLPEEGLKFMVYLQKENIIDESGMPKERFSAEFPKEGPSILRIQQVVRGDSAAYFCASSPGVGATEAFFGQGTRLTVV.

Regarding this clonotype: This may be a read error, as it is one base from a much larger clone. The genes are TRBV6-5 and TRBJ2-1; 7 bases fit TRBD1. Per germline, CDR1 MNHEY and CDR2 SVGAGI. This CDR3 has 15 residues. Trimming took 5 bases from V and 10 from J; bases not matched to a gene: 14. The CDR3 DNA reads TGTGCCAGCAGTCGCCAAGGGACAGCCTTCTACGAGCAGTTCTTC. This encodes CASSRQGTAFYEQFF.

Of note for this clonotype: One end of the junction is discordant with germline, which a read error may explain. The chain couples TRBV6-1 to TRBJ2-2; 7 positions match TRBD1. CDR1 MNHNS and CDR2 SASEGT come from the germline V gene. This CDR3 has 14 residues. This CDR3 is CASNEGGDTGEPFF. The CDR3 DNA follows: TGTGCCAGCAACGAAGGGGGCGACACCGGGGAGCCGTTTTTT.

This clonotype has a count of ten or more. The chain recombines TRBV2 with TRBJ1-4; D remains unclear. The CDR3 spans 14 residues. Germline CDR1 reads SNHLY; CDR2 reads FYNNEI. V was clipped by 1 base and J by 3 bases, with 6 bases between them. CDR3 amino acids: CASSEGGSNEKLFF. The CDR3 DNA reads TGTGCCAGCAGTGAAGGGGGATCTAATGAAAAACTGTTTTTT.

This clonotype was observed at least ten times. This chain links TRBV6-1 with TRBJ1-4, with a tentative D call TRBD1 (5 bases). Germline V gene lookup returns CDR1 MNHNS and CDR2 SASEGT. The CDR3 consists of 15 residues. Trimming cost V 3 bases and J 1 base, with 9 bases left between them. CDR3 DNA sequence: TGTGCCAGCAGTGACCCAGGGATAACTAATGAAAAACTGTTTTTT. Translation: CASSDPGITNEKLFF.

Comments on this clonotype: The conserved phenylalanine or tryptophan normally closing the CDR3 is absent here, so this likely arose from a read error. The DNA is omitted, as the CDR3 cannot be located on it reliably, and the CDR3 follows TCRdb's listing. The genes are TRBV7-8 and TRBJ1-4. Germline CDR1 reads SGHVS; CDR2 reads FQNEAQ. The length of the CDR3 is 8 amino acids, counting both ends. CDR3 amino acids: CASSLGSH.

The chain combines TRBV12-3 or TRBV12-4 with TRBJ1-3; possibly TRBD1 for D (5 bases). V was cut by 3 bases and J by 5 bases, with 14 bases left in between. CDR3 size: 15 residues. This CDR3 is CASSLGQPLRNTIYF. The DNA for the CDR3 is TGTGCCAGCAGTTTGGGGCAGCCACTGCGAAACACCATATATTTT.

The J gene is TRBJ2-1, the V gene TRBV10-3, with D tentatively TRBD2 (5 bases). The CDR3 contains 12 residues. V was pared by 3 bases and J by 8 bases, with 8 bases between. Germline loops: CDR1 ENHRY, CDR2 SYGVKD. The CDR3 is CAISELDDEQFF. As DNA, the CDR3 is TGTGCCATCAGTGAACTAGACGATGAGCAGTTCTTC.

There are many counts of this clonotype. This chain joins TRBV15 and TRBJ2-7, with D uncertain. Trimming stripped 0 bases from V and 0 bases from J, with 9 bases between. The germline CDR1 and CDR2 sequences are LNHNV and YYDKDF (reference sequence). The CDR3 is made up of 15 amino acids. CDR3 nucleotide sequence: TGTGCCACCAGCAGAGATCACGGCAGCTCCTACGAGCAGTACTTC. Protein product: CATSRDHGSSYEQYF. Supplemented by reference TRBV15 and TRBJ2-7, the full variable domain reads DAMVIQNPRYQVTQFGKPVTLSCSQTLNHNVMYWYQQKSSQAPKLLFHYYDKDFNNEADTPDNFQSRRPNTSFCFLDIRSPGLGDTAMYLCATSRDHGSSYEQYFGPGTRLTVT.

This chain links TRBV7-9 with TRBJ2-2; 8 nucleotides line up with TRBD1. In germline, CDR1 is SEHNR, CDR2 FQNEAQ (reference sequence). This CDR3 spans 11 amino acids. Losses at the gene ends were 3 bases for V and 16 bases for J; bases not matched to a gene: 4. CDR3 sequence: CASSFRGQEFF. DNA of the CDR3: TGTGCCAGCAGCTTCAGGGGACAGGAGTTTTTT.